The 25 T cell receptor beta chains below come from one sample, sequenced in a study of CD8+ T cells in alopecia areata. Treatment: oral pan-JAK inhibitor, 5-10 mg twice daily. RNA extraction and reverse transcription yielded cDNA as sequencing template. Data came from immunoSEQ multiplex PCR; TCRdb stores just in-frame clones and leaves some out. The sample carries about 120,000 clones, about 50% recorded once. The sequences come from CD4+ T cells sorted from blood, collected at week 4, from a patient treated with tofacitinib. The receptor source for this set is a human donor with alopecia areata.

The chain carries TRBV29-1 and TRBJ1-1; D gene ambiguous. CDR1 SQVTM and CDR2 ANQGSEA come from the germline V gene. CDR3 length: 12 residues. Trimming pared 6 bases from V and 1 base from J, leaving 9 bases between. The CDR3 coding sequence is TGCAGCGTAAAGAAAGAGAACACTGAAGCTTTCTTT. Residues: CSVKKENTEAFF. The whole variable domain, filled in from reference TRBV29-1 and TRBJ1-1, reads SAVISQKPSRDICQRGTSLTIQCQVDSQVTMMFWYRQQPGQSLTLIATANQGSEATYESGFVIDKFPISRPNLTFSTLTVSNMSPEDSSIYLCSVKKENTEAFFGQGTRLTVV.

The rearrangement uses TRBV6-5 and TRBJ2-7; 8 bases map to TRBD1. This CDR3 comprises 14 residues. The V segment lost 2 bases and the J segment 7 bases; nucleotides outside the gene matches: 7. The germline CDR1 and CDR2 sequences are MNHEY and SVGAGI. The CDR3 loop reads CASSYATGATEQYF. CDR3 DNA sequence: TGTGCCAGCAGTTACGCGACAGGGGCTACAGAGCAGTACTTC.

The chain joins TRBV19 to TRBJ2-7; tentatively, D is TRBD1 (7 bases). Trimming left V 7 bases short and J 6 bases short, with 22 bases between. Germline CDR1 and CDR2: LNHDA and SQIVND (reference sequence). This CDR3 comprises 15 residues. CDR3 region: CASKGASLVAAEQYF. In nucleotides, the CDR3 is TGTGCCAGTAAGGGGGCCTCGCTTGTAGCGGCCGAGCAGTACTTC.

This clone was seen a handful of times. The chain links TRBV2 to TRBJ2-4; perhaps TRBD1 as D (6 bases). CDR3 length: 13 residues. The germline V gene encodes CDR1 SNHLY and CDR2 FYNNEI. The V end was cut by 10 bases, the J end by 1 base, with 11 bases between. The CDR3 sequence is CAILGQAKNIQYF. The DNA for the CDR3 is TGTGCCATCCTCGGACAGGCCAAAAACATTCAGTACTTC.

The chain recombines TRBV5-1 with TRBJ2-7; 8 bases fit TRBD1. The CDR3 is 15 residues long. Germline CDR1 and CDR2: SGHRS and YFSETQ. Trimming removed 1 base from V and 2 bases from J; junction bases left unmatched: 5. This CDR3 reads CASSLILDRAYEQYF. The DNA for the CDR3 is TGCGCCAGCAGCTTGATTTTGGACAGGGCCTACGAGCAGTACTTC.

This chain connects TRBV25-1 to TRBJ1-2; 7 nucleotides align to TRBD1. With 8 bases clipped from V and 2 bases from J, the junction kept 14 bases outside the gene matches. Germline CDR1 and CDR2: MGHDK and SYGVNS. This CDR3 is 16 amino acids long. The DNA for the CDR3 is TGTGCCAGCTCTACTCACTCAACAGGGGCGAACTATGGCTACACCTTC. Protein sequence: CASSTHSTGANYGYTF.

This chain connects TRBV6-5 to TRBJ2-7; 8 nucleotides align to TRBD1. V was clipped by 7 bases and J by 12 bases; unmatched bases: 8. In germline, CDR1 is MNHEY, CDR2 SVGAGI. The CDR3 length is 11 residues. The CDR3 sequence: CASIRQGIPYF. CDR3 coding DNA: TGTGCCAGCATTAGACAGGGGATCCCGTACTTC.

The CDR3 loop is CSVDRADNYGYTF. The CDR3 coding sequence is TGCAGCGTTGACAGGGCCGATAACTATGGCTACACCTTC. The chain couples TRBV29-1 to TRBJ1-2, with TRBD1 as a possible D gene (5 bases). Trimming removed 3 bases at V and 1 base at J, with 9 bases between. The CDR3 has 13 residues. The germline CDR1 and CDR2 sequences are SQVTM and ANQGSEA.

In this sample, this clone turned up a few times. V usage is TRBV23-1 and J usage is TRBJ2-3, with D tentatively TRBD2 (6 bases). TRBV23-1 is an open reading frame, and its role is uncertain. The CDR3 is 13 residues long. Trimming left V 0 bases short and J 8 bases short, with 9 bases between. The CDR3 region is CASSQSGRGTQYF. CDR3 nucleotide sequence: TGCGCCAGCAGTCAATCGGGGCGGGGTACGCAGTATTTT.

This clone was seen only a few times. V and J are TRBV2 and TRBJ2-3; 8 positions agree with TRBD2. There are 16 residues in the CDR3. Germline V gene sequence: CDR1 SNHLY, CDR2 FYNNEI. Trimming removed 5 bases from V and 0 bases from J; junction bases left unmatched: 7. Here the CDR3 DNA reads TGTGCCAGCAGTCGAGATAGCGGGGCTAGCACAGATACGCAGTATTTT. This translates into CASSRDSGASTDTQYF.

This sequence joins TRBV5-1 and TRBJ2-7, with TRBD2 identical over 10 bases. CDR3 length: 15 residues. J was trimmed by 2 bases and V by 4 bases; bases with no gene match: 6. Germline values: CDR1 SGHRS, CDR2 YFSETQ. The CDR3 DNA follows: TGCGCCAGCAGCCGCCTAGCGGGGGCCACCTACGAGCAGTACTTC. It translates to CASSRLAGATYEQYF.

This sequence joins TRBV5-4 and TRBJ1-4; 8 bases are shared with TRBD1. The length of the CDR3 is 15 residues. Looked up from germline, CDR1 is SGHNT and CDR2 is YYREEE (reference sequence). V lost 3 bases, J lost 4 bases, and 5 bases stayed unmatched. CDR3 sequence reads: CASSSPTGDNEKLFF. DNA for the CDR3: TGTGCCAGCAGCTCGCCGACAGGGGATAATGAAAAACTGTTTTTT.

V gene TRBV14 combines with J gene TRBJ1-6; tentatively, D is TRBD1 (5 bases). CDR3 length: 15 amino acids. Germline V gene sequence: CDR1 SGHDN, CDR2 FVKESK. V lost 2 bases, J lost 8 bases, and 13 bases lay in between. CDR3 in DNA: TGTGCCAGCAGCCAAAAAGGACAATGGGATTCACCCCTCCACTTT. The encoded protein is CASSQKGQWDSPLHF.

The chain carries TRBV5-4 and TRBJ2-1; D not resolved. Germline CDR1 is SGHNT and CDR2 is YYREEE (reference sequence). The CDR3 extends over 14 amino acids. The germline V and J ends were trimmed by 3 bases and 5 bases, with 12 bases remaining between them. CDR3 sequence: CASSWQDGNNEQFF. The CDR3 DNA sequence: TGTGCCAGCAGCTGGCAGGACGGAAACAATGAGCAGTTCTTC. Combining the CDR3 with reference TRBV5-4 and TRBJ2-1 gives the whole variable domain ETGVTQSPTHLIKTRGQQVTLRCSSQSGHNTVSWYQQALGQGPQFIFQYYREEENGRGNFPPRFSGLQFPNYSSELNVNALELDDSALYLCASSWQDGNNEQFFGPGTRLTVL.

The sample holds a few counts of this clone. The chain recombines TRBV18 with TRBJ2-5; a weak D match, TRBD1 (5 bases). The CDR3 spans 14 residues. The ends were cut back, 2 bases at V and 5 bases at J, with 12 bases in the middle. The germline CDR1 and CDR2 sequences are KGHSH and LQKENI. CDR3 protein: CASSPVMGPETQYF. The CDR3 DNA sequence: TGTGCCAGCTCACCAGTGATGGGGCCGGAGACCCAGTACTTC. Based on the CDR3 plus reference TRBV18 and TRBJ2-5, the full variable domain is NAGVMQNPRHLVRRRGQEARLRCSPMKGHSHVYWYRQLPEEGLKFMVYLQKENIIDESGMPKERFSAEFPKEGPSILRIQQVVRGDSAAYFCASSPVMGPETQYFGPGTRLLVL.

The V and J genes are TRBV9 and TRBJ2-7; 8 nucleotides match TRBD1. This CDR3 contains 16 residues. The V gene end was trimmed by 0 bases and the J gene end by 6 bases; junction bases not matched to a gene: 11. CDR1 SGDLS and CDR2 YYNGEE come from the germline V gene. CDR3: CASSVVIGQGTLEQYF. The CDR3 DNA sequence: TGTGCCAGCAGCGTAGTTATTGGACAGGGTACCCTCGAGCAGTACTTC. Full variable domain (missing parts from reference TRBV9 and TRBJ2-7): DSGVTQTPKHLITATGQRVTLRCSPRSGDLSVYWYQQSLDQGLQFLIQYYNGEERAKGNILERFSAQQFPDLHSELNLSSLELGDSALYFCASSVVIGQGTLEQYFGPGTRLTVT.

This clone was counted a single time. The chain employs TRBV2 and TRBJ1-3; D unclear. Trimming pared 1 base from V and 0 bases from J, leaving 10 bases between. Per the germline V gene, CDR1 is SNHLY and CDR2 is FYNNEI. The CDR3 runs 16 residues. In DNA, the CDR3 is TGTGCCAGCAGTGAAGTCGTAGGATTCTCTGGAAACACCATATATTTT. Encoded protein: CASSEVVGFSGNTIYF.

The CDR3 is CASSRAQGVTEAFF. Here the CDR3 DNA reads TGTGCCAGCAGCAGAGCACAGGGTGTCACTGAAGCTTTCTTT. This chain joins TRBV7-2 and TRBJ1-1; D is possibly TRBD1 (6 bases). The germline V and J ends were trimmed by 5 bases and 4 bases, with 14 bases remaining between them. The CDR3 length is 14 residues. CDR1 is SGHTA and CDR2 is FQGNSA in the germline V gene.

This chain links TRBV29-1 with TRBJ2-3, with TRBD2 matching 7 bases. Germline assignment: CDR1 SQVTM and CDR2 ANQGSEA. CDR3 length equals 14 residues. V shed 6 bases, J shed 4 bases, and the junction held 10 bases outside the gene matches. Here the CDR3 DNA reads TGCAGCGTACTTTCGGCGGGAGCCCCAGATACGCAGTATTTT. It translates to CSVLSAGAPDTQYF.

The chain has TRBV5-1 and TRBJ1-1; D not resolved. CDR3 size: 11 residues. Trimming took off 0 bases at V and 5 bases at J, with 2 bases between the two ends. The germline V gene has CDR1 SGHRS and CDR2 YFSETQ. The CDR3 DNA reads as TGCGCCAGCAGCTTGGAGACTGAAGCTTTCTTT. Translation gives CASSLETEAFF.

The rearrangement joins TRBV29-1 to TRBJ1-2, with D uncertain. The germline V gene encodes CDR1 SQVTM and CDR2 ANQGSEA. V gave up 3 bases and J gave up 2 bases, with 13 bases separating them. The CDR3 totals 14 residues. This CDR3 is CSVDGQNNNYGYTF. CDR3 DNA: TGCAGCGTTGATGGGCAGAACAACAACTATGGCTACACCTTC.

The rearrangement links TRBV4-1 to TRBJ1-3; no clear D. V lost 1 base to trimming and J lost 1 base, with 17 bases between them. This CDR3 region has 18 residues. The germline CDR1 and CDR2 sequences are MGHRA and YSYEKL. In nucleotides, the CDR3 is TGCGCCAGCAGCCAAGGATCGGGAGGAAACCTATCTGGAAACACCATATATTTT. Its translation is CASSQGSGGNLSGNTIYF.

This clone was detected a few times. The chain couples TRBV1 to TRBJ2-5; the D call of TRBD2 is as the table states it, not checked on the DNA. TRBV1 is tagged as a pseudogene. This CDR3 is 11 amino acids long. The CDR3 DNA follows: TGCACCAGAGGACTAGGGGCGACCCAGTACTTC. Translating it yields CTRGLGATQYF.

In its sample, this clone was seen a few times. This chain links TRBV6-5 with TRBJ2-6; D is uncertain. Germline V lookup: CDR1 MNHEY, CDR2 SVGAGI. This CDR3 region has 15 residues. V was cut by 6 bases and J by 2 bases, with 11 bases left in between. CDR3 DNA: TGTGCCAGCAGCAACGGGTTAGCTGGGGCCAACGTCCTGACTTTC. Encoded protein: CASSNGLAGANVLTF.

The V call is TRBV18, the J call TRBJ2-7; TRBD2 agrees at 7 bases. The CDR3 has 15 residues. The germline gives CDR1 KGHSH, CDR2 LQKENI. The J segment lost 5 bases and the V segment lost 4 bases, leaving 11 bases of the junction unmatched. This chain's CDR3 is CASSQGRGSNHEQYF. The CDR3 nucleotides are TGTGCCAGCTCACAAGGGAGGGGAAGTAACCACGAGCAGTACTTC.